This TCR beta chain derives from a study of blood T cells in healthy people across ages (dated by TCRdb to the mid-2010s). As for the study more broadly: In model experiments, roughly one uniquely barcoded TCR beta cDNA molecule per two T cells was captured by template switching. Using deep sequencing normalized with unique cDNA molecular identifiers, the study measured how TCR beta repertoire diversity changes with age. Four age groups were formed from the donors: young (average around 15 years), middle-aged (around 37), aged (about 68) and long-lived (approximately 78). Two additional independent replicas of 1 million unique cDNA reads from the same blood draw were analyzed for two donors (one aged 18 to 30 and one aged 80 or older). Here is what the overall study found, with its caveats: The long-lived group showed more naive CD4+ T cells, fewer expanded clones and increased TCR diversity than the aged group, suggesting age selection. Bulk unsorted PBMC profiling prevented conclusive comparison of naive and antigen-experienced compartments. There was a strong correlation between observed TCR beta diversity and the percentage of naive T cells measured by flow cytometry. The CMV infection status of donors was not known, potentially confounding age-related changes in expanded clonotypes. As age increased, observed TCR beta diversity per million T cells dropped in a roughly linear way, and a significant reduction was already evident by age 40. Estimates of total diversity based on one million sequenced T cells were considered lower bounds and underestimates.

Libraries were made using 5' RACE. The data were produced on an Illumina HiSeq 2500. A second PCR of roughly 6 to 11 cycles was run with a J-beta primer mix and a sample-barcoded 5' primer. Each TCR beta cDNA molecule received a unique molecular identifier from a template-switch 5' adaptor carrying 12 random nucleotides. Each sample yielded at least 3 million CDR3-containing paired-end reads. First-strand cDNA synthesis was performed from all RNA using the Mint cDNA synthesis kit, with priming by a TRBC-specific oligonucleotide. Following uracil-DNA glycosylase treatment, all cDNA underwent a first 18-cycle PCR with the universal primers M1SS and BC2_uni_R. As for the authors' bioinformatics: For normalization, 1 million high-quality reads were randomly selected from each sample, with every read carrying a distinct molecular identifier. Reads sharing molecular identifiers were discarded rather than binned into consensus sequences. MiTCR, set to a Q25 quality threshold and the strictest error-elimination algorithm, was used for CDR3 identification, clonotype clustering and error correction. A nonparametric unseen species model with Euler transformation was used to estimate lower-bound total TCR beta diversity. TCRdb trimmed the raw reads at Q25, called clones with MiXCR and kept productive beta chains. A single entry per CDR3 protein holds the most common genes and DNA from its merged rows. TCRdb's processing, not the authors' own work, is the source of the V and J calls. The sample data list 800,000 to 950,000 distinct CDR3 sequences, and approximately 32% of these were observed just once. More than 8.5% of the sample is taken by the ten largest.

Comment on this clonotype: Its antigen specificity is not known. No much larger clone is present one base from it, and per-base qualities are unavailable.

Systemically healthy Caucasian individuals from Russia, some 36 in total and aged roughly 6 to 100 years, were included as donors. Each donor gave about 9.2 milliliters of peripheral blood, drawn into EDTA-treated Vacutainer tubes. Ficoll-Paque density-gradient centrifugation was used to isolate PBMCs, with at least 7 million per sample. Total RNA, at least 6 micrograms per sample, was extracted from PBMCs with Trizol reagent. The percentages of naive CD45RAhigh/CD27high T cells were determined by flow cytometry on a PBMC aliquot from every donor. The CDR3 holds 20 amino acids from the cysteine to the phenylalanine. Only the CDR3 portion is preserved as DNA: 60 bases, with reading frame beginning at the first base. The germline V gene sets CDR1 to MDHEN and CDR2 to SYDVKM. The same specimen was also included in a second study, on T cells of mothers and their children. The second investigation adds: The donors were nine systemically healthy Caucasian individuals, made up of three mothers and their six children. cDNA synthesis consumed the entire amount of extracted RNA, loaded at about 1.6 ug RNA in each 15 ul reaction. In the second PCR, the M1S primer added sample barcodes and 2-4 random nucleotides. More than 9 million TCR beta CDR3 reads were obtained from each mother, and 2.5 million to 3 million reads were obtained from each child. TCR recombination output is similarly shaped by thymic selection in related and unrelated pairs, with a minor effect exerted by inherited differences. Normalized repertoire overlap was always found to be slightly, but never significantly, higher in related mother-child pairs than in unrelated mother-child pairs. With a sensitivity of approximately 100 clones per million clonotypes, no persistent microchimeric T cell clones were detected. In the study, deep NGS was used to compare the TCR beta repertoires of mothers and children, and features distinguishing related mother-child pairs from unrelated individuals were sought. The mean age was roughly 36 +/- 4 years for the mothers and approximately 11 +/- 4 years for the children. Libraries were sequenced on Illumina HiSeq 2000 with 100+100 nt paired-end reads after adapter ligation with NEBNext reagents. To prevent cross-contamination, the mother and child libraries were prepared a month apart and were sequenced in separate runs. For each donor, somewhere between about 450,000 and 2,000,000 distinct TCR beta clonotypes were identified. Naive TCR beta clonotypes were estimated from low-frequency clonotypes matched to each donor's FACS-determined naive share, without sorting.

The chain was built from TRBV28 and TRBJ2-4; the D region possibly corresponds to TRBD2 (6 bases align). The DNA end is a closer match to TRBJ2-5, so the J assignment may be wrong. The clonotype originates from a woman aged 40 to 49 in good health. The sample taken for sequencing was blood. The nucleotide sequence is TGTGCCAGCAGTTTATGGGGGACTGGGTCGGGTCCCCTCCTTCAAGAGACCCAGTACTTC. It codes for CASSLWGTGSGPLLQETQYF.